The present entry profiles one T cell receptor beta chain with its context. Its antigen is not identified. CDR3 length equals 14 residues. Germline CDR1 MDHEN, CDR2 SYDVKM. This entry is derived from a study of monozygotic twins with inflammatory bowel disease. General study points: By inverse Simpson index, TCRbeta diversity was lower in IBD patients than in healthy co-twins. Repertoire similarity was not found to differ between concordant and discordant twins, possibly from limited power.

Amplification of TCRalpha and TCRbeta cDNA involved two nested PCRs that ran for around 16 and 10 cycles. Reprocessing the 5' RACE reads, TCRdb reports a single entry for every CDR3 protein and omits DNA. The listing contains just over 300,000 distinct CDR3 sequences. This receptor was obtained from a human donor with ulcerative colitis or Crohn's disease, or a healthy co-twin of an affected twin (not recorded which). The rearrangement joins TRBV28 to TRBJ1-1; TCRdb indicates TRBD1, and absent DNA this call remains unverified. Sequenced: blood. CDR3 sequence: CASSSPGVRTEAFF. Based on the CDR3 plus reference TRBV28 and TRBJ1-1, the full variable domain is DVKVTQSSRYLVKRTGEKVFLECVQDMDHENMFWYRQDPGLGLRLIYFSYDVKMKEKGDIPEGYSVSREKKERFSLILESASTNQTSMYLCASSSPGVRTEAFFGQGTRLTVV.